This TCR beta chain came from a study of T-cell reconstitution after alpha-beta-depleted transplantation in children. Findings and limits, study-wide: Alpha-beta T cells about two months after transplant reportedly derived from several hundred expanded graft clones. Diversity of TCRbeta at day 60 was high in some patients, arising from surviving recipient T cells and thymic progenitors. After one year, T-cell counts and TCRbeta diversity mostly came from new T cells.

Preparing the TCRbeta library involved the use of unique molecular identifiers. Each CDR3 protein is one row after TCRdb ran MiXCR on the PCR reads. This sample has roughly 200,000 distinct CDR3 sequences, with roughly 7% found just once. Trimming stripped 4 bases from V and 1 base from J, with 11 bases between. This CDR3 has 13 residues. Germline V gives CDR1 SQVTM, CDR2 ANQGSEA. This clonotype was seen repeatedly, ten times or more. Its antigen remains unknown. The chain couples TRBV29-1 to TRBJ2-7; the D gene is possibly TRBD1 (6 bases). Material: PBMCs, obtained before TCRalphabeta/CD19-depleted stem cell transplant. The clonotype was recovered from a boy younger than 10 with acute lymphoblastic leukemia, due to receive a stem cell transplant. CDR3 region: CSVGLRGSYEQYF. The CDR3, as DNA: TGCAGCGTTGGACTTAGGGGGTCCTACGAGCAGTACTTC.